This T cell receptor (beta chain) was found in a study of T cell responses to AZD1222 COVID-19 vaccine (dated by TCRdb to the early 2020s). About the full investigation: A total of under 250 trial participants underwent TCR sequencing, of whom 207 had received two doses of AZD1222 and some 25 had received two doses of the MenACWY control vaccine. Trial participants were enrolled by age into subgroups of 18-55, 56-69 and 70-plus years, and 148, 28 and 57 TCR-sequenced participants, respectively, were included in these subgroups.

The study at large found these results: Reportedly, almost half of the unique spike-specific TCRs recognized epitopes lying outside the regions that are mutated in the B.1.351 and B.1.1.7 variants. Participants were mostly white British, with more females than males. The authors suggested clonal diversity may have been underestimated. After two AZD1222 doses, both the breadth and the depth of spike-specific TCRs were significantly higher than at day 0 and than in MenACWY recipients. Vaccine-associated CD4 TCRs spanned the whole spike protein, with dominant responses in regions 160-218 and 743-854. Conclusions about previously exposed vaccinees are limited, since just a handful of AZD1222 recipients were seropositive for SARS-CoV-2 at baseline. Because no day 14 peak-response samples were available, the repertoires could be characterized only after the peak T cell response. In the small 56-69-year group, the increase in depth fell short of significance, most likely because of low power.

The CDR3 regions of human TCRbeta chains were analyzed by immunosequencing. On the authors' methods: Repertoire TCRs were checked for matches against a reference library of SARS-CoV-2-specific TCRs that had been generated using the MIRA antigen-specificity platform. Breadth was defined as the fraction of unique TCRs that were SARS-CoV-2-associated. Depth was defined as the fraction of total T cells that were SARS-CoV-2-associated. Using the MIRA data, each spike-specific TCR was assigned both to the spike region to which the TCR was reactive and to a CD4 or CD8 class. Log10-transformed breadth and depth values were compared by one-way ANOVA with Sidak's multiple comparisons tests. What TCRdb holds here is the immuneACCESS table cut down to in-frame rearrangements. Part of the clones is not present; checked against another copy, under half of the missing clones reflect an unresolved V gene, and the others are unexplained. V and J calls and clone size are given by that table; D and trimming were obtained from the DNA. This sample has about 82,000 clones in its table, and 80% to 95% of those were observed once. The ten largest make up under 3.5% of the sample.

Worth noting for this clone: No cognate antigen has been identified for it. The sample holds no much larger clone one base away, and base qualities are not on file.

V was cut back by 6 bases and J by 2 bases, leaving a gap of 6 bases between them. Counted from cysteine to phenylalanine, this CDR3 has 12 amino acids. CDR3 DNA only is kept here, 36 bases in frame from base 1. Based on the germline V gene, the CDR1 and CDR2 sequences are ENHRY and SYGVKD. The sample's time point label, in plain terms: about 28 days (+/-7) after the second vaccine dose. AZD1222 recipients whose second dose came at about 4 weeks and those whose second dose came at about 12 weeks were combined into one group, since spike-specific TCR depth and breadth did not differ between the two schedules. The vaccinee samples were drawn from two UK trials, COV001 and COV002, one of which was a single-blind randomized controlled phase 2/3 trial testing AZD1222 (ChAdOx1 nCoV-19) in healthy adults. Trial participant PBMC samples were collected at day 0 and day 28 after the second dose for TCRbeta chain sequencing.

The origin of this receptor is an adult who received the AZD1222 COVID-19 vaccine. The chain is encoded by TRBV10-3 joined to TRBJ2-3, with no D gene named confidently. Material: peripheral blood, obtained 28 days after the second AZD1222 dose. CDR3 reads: CAIRGLTDTQYF. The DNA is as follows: TGTGCCATCAGGGGTCTCACAGATACGCAGTATTTT.